A selection of T cell receptor beta chains follows, all from one sample in a study of OX40 agonist ivuxolimab in advanced cancers. Only in-frame clones appear in the TCRdb table, and some are missing; sequencing was by immunoSEQ multiplex PCR. The data show 75,000 to 95,000 clones, approximately 88% seen once. Sequenced material: CD4+ or CD8+ T cells sorted from blood, taken in a trial of the OX40 agonist ivuxolimab. The receptors were sampled from an adult with an advanced solid tumor such as melanoma, head and neck, liver or kidney cancer. CDR3s include the opening cysteine and the closing phenylalanine or tryptophan. A D gene is named only where the DNA matches it firmly.

v_call: TRBV5-6; d_call: TRBD2; j_call: TRBJ2-7; cdr3_aa: CASSFGGAYEQYF
v_call: TRBV7-9; d_call: NA; j_call: TRBJ1-1; cdr3_aa: CASSTRGGNTEAFF
v_call: TRBV7-9; d_call: TRBD1; j_call: TRBJ1-6; cdr3_aa: CASSFVGQASPLHF
v_call: TRBV5-1; d_call: TRBD1; j_call: TRBJ1-1; cdr3_aa: CASSPRTGGYSNTEAFF
v_call: TRBV27; d_call: NA; j_call: TRBJ2-5; cdr3_aa: CASSSWPPETQYF
v_call: TRBV7-2; d_call: NA; j_call: NA; cdr3_aa: CASSLGTEGIYEQYF
v_call: TRBV27; d_call: TRBD1; j_call: TRBJ1-2; cdr3_aa: CASRTGTGVGYGYTF
v_call: TRBV18; d_call: NA; j_call: TRBJ1-4; cdr3_aa: CASSPMRATNEKLFF
v_call: TRBV6-1; d_call: TRBD1; j_call: TRBJ2-7; cdr3_aa: CASSEHRTGANEQYF
v_call: TRBV5-4; d_call: NA; j_call: TRBJ2-5; cdr3_aa: CASSLGGWDGARTQYF
v_call: TRBV19; d_call: TRBD1; j_call: TRBJ1-5; cdr3_aa: CASSTGLDRASTPQHF
v_call: TRBV28; d_call: TRBD1; j_call: TRBJ1-2; cdr3_aa: CASTTDRVNGYTF
v_call: TRBV6-5; d_call: NA; j_call: TRBJ2-5; cdr3_aa: CASSYGQGRGETQYF
v_call: TRBV6-5; d_call: NA; j_call: TRBJ1-6; cdr3_aa: CASRPPGSYNSPLHF
v_call: TRBV7-9; d_call: NA; j_call: TRBJ2-2; cdr3_aa: CASSLAAYGELFF
v_call: TRBV10-1; d_call: NA; j_call: TRBJ2-1; cdr3_aa: CASKADEEQFF
v_call: TRBV5-6; d_call: NA; j_call: TRBJ1-4; cdr3_aa: CASSPWKGRGEKLFF
v_call: TRBV10-3; d_call: NA; j_call: TRBJ1-1; cdr3_aa: CAISESMAGTEAFF
v_call: TRBV19; d_call: TRBD1; j_call: TRBJ2-2; cdr3_aa: CASERGQGNTGELFF
v_call: TRBV18; d_call: NA; j_call: TRBJ1-1; cdr3_aa: CASSPRTGGAEAFF
v_call: TRBV4-2; d_call: NA; j_call: TRBJ2-7; cdr3_aa: CASSLEREYEQYF
v_call: TRBV5-1; d_call: NA; j_call: TRBJ1-1; cdr3_aa: CASSLDYRLSLFW
v_call: TRBV28; d_call: TRBD1; j_call: TRBJ2-3; cdr3_aa: CASRGQGTDTQYF
v_call: TRBV19; d_call: NA; j_call: TRBJ2-1; cdr3_aa: CASSIQAGPIPNEQFF
v_call: TRBV19; d_call: NA; j_call: TRBJ1-1; cdr3_aa: CASRHLPGTSGGLNTEAFF
v_call: TRBV29-1; d_call: NA; j_call: TRBJ2-2; cdr3_aa: CSVESHPGELFF
v_call: TRBV29-1; d_call: NA; j_call: TRBJ2-5; cdr3_aa: CSVGALAGETQYF
v_call: TRBV9; d_call: NA; j_call: TRBJ1-1; cdr3_aa: CASSVGRMNTEAFF
v_call: TRBV28; d_call: NA; j_call: TRBJ2-3; cdr3_aa: CASSSLLEGADTDTQYF
v_call: TRBV2; d_call: TRBD2; j_call: TRBJ2-1; cdr3_aa: CASIPMGGSGGLSSYNEQFF
v_call: TRBV5-6; d_call: TRBD1; j_call: TRBJ1-2; cdr3_aa: CASSLAQTGGYGYTF
v_call: TRBV11-2; d_call: TRBD2; j_call: TRBJ2-5; cdr3_aa: CASSLGGGLAFEETQYF
v_call: TRBV28; d_call: NA; j_call: TRBJ1-3; cdr3_aa: CASIRGRGYTIYF
v_call: TRBV5-1; d_call: NA; j_call: TRBJ1-1; cdr3_aa: CASTHGGARTEAFF
v_call: TRBV28; d_call: NA; j_call: TRBJ2-7; cdr3_aa: CASSPLQEANEQYF
v_call: TRBV15; d_call: NA; j_call: TRBJ2-3; cdr3_aa: CATSKRGSTDTQYF
v_call: TRBV28; d_call: TRBD1; j_call: TRBJ1-1; cdr3_aa: CASRLRQGNTEAFF
v_call: TRBV6-5; d_call: NA; j_call: TRBJ1-5; cdr3_aa: CASSYRFSNQPQHF
v_call: TRBV5-1; d_call: NA; j_call: TRBJ1-6; cdr3_aa: CASSLDPPPNSPLHF
v_call: TRBV9; d_call: TRBD1; j_call: TRBJ2-5; cdr3_aa: CASSVGGQGKETQYF
v_call: TRBV5-4; d_call: NA; j_call: TRBJ2-3; cdr3_aa: CASSIRWGNTQYF
v_call: TRBV5-6; d_call: NA; j_call: TRBJ2-2; cdr3_aa: CASSLNFRSVGGGELFF
v_call: TRBV5-1; d_call: NA; j_call: TRBJ1-1; cdr3_aa: CASSLEGPEAFF
v_call: TRBV5-1; d_call: NA; j_call: TRBJ2-3; cdr3_aa: CASSPAPLPDTQYF